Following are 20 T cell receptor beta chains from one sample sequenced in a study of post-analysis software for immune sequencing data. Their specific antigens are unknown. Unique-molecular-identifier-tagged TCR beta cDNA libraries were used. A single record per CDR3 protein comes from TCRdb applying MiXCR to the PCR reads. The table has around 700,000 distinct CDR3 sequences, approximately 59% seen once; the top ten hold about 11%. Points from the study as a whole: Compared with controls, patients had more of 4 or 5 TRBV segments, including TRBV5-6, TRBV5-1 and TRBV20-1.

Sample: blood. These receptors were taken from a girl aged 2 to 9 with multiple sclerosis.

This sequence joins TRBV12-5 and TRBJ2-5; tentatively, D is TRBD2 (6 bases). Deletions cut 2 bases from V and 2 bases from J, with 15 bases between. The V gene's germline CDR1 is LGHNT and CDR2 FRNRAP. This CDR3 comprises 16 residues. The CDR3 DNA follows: TGTGCTAGTGGTTTGACCCCTCTAGCGTCACAAGAGACCCAGTACTTC. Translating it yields CASGLTPLASQETQYF.

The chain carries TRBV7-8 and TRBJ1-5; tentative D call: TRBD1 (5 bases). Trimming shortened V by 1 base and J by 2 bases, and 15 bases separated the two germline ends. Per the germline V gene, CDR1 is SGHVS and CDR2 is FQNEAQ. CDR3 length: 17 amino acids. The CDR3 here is CASSLGGRGTGNQPQHF. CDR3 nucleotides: TGTGCCAGCAGCTTAGGAGGGAGAGGGACGGGCAATCAGCCCCAGCATTTT.

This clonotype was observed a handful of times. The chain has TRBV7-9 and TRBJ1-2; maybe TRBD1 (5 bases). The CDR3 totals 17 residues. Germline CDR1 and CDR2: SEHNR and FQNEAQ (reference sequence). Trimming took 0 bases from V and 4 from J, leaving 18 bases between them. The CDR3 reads CASSLATTGTGIYGYTF. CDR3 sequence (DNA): TGTGCCAGCAGCTTAGCCACAACCGGGACGGGGATCTATGGCTACACCTTC.

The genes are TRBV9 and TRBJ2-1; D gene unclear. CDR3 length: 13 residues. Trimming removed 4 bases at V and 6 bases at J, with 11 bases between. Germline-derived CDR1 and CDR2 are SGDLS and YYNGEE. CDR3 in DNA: TGTGCCAGCAGCCCCTCGCCGGGCAATGAGCAGTTCTTC. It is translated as CASSPSPGNEQFF.

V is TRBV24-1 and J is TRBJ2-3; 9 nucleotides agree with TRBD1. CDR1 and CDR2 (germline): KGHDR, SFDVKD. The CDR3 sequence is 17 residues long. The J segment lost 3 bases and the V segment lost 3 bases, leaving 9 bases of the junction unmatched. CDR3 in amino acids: CATSDAPGTGTTDTQYF. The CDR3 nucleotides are TGTGCCACCAGTGATGCCCCCGGGACAGGGACAACAGATACGCAGTATTTT.

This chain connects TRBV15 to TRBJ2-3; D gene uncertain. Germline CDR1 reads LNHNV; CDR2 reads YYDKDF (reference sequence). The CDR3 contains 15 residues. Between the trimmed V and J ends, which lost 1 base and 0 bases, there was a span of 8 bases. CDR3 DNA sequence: TGTGCCACCAGCAGAGTCCGAAGTAGCACAGATACGCAGTATTTT. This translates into CATSRVRSSTDTQYF.

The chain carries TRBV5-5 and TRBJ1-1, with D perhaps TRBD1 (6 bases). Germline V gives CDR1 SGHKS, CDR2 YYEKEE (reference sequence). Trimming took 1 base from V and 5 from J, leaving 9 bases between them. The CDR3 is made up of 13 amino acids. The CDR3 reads CASSLIDRTEAFF. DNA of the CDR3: TGTGCCAGCAGCTTGATTGACAGGACTGAAGCTTTCTTT.

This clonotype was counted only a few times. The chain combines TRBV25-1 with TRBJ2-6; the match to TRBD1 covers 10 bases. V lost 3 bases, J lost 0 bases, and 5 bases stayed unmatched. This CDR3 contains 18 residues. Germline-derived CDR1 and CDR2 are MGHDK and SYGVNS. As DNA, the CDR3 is TGTGCCAGCAGTGACTCTGGACAGGGGGGCTCTGGGGCCAACGTCCTGACTTTC. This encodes CASSDSGQGGSGANVLTF.

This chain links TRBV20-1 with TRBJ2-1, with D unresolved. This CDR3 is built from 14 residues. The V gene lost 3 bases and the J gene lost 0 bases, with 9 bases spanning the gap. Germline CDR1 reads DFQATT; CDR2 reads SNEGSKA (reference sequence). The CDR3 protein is CSARLASSYNEQFF. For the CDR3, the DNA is TGCAGTGCTAGGCTCGCCAGCTCCTACAATGAGCAGTTCTTC.

CDR3 bases: TGCAGCGTGATTGAGGGGGCTGGGAACACTGAAGCTTTCTTT. This translates into CSVIEGAGNTEAFF. V gene TRBV29-1 combines with J gene TRBJ1-1, with 7 nucleotides matching TRBD1. The CDR3 is made up of 14 amino acids. Trimming removed 6 bases from V and 1 base from J; junction bases left unmatched: 8. Germline-derived CDR1 and CDR2 are SQVTM and ANQGSEA.

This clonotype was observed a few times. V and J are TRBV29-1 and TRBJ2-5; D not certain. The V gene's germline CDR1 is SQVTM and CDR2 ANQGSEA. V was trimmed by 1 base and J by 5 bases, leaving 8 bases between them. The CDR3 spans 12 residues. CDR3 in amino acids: CSVEAMGETQYF. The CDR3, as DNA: TGCAGCGTTGAAGCCATGGGGGAGACCCAGTACTTC.

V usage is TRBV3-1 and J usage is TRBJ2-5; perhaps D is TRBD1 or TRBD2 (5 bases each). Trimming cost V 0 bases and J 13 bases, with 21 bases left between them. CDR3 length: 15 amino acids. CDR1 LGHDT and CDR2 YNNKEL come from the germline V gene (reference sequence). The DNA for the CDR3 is TGTGCCAGCAGCCAAGATCTGTCACCGGGACGCCTATTGTACTTC. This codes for CASSQDLSPGRLLYF.

CDR3 sequence reads: CASSYAGTGSHGYTF. CDR3 bases: TGTGCCAGCAGTTACGCAGGGACGGGTAGTCATGGCTACACCTTC. The chain joins TRBV6-5 to TRBJ1-2; weak D call: TRBD1 (5 bases). This CDR3 has 15 amino acids. Trimming left V 2 bases short and J 6 bases short, with 16 bases between. Germline V gene sequence: CDR1 MNHEY, CDR2 SVGAGI.

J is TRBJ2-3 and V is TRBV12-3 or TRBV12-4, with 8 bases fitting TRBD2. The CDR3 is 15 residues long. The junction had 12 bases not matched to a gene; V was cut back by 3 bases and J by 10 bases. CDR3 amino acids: CASSLGSGEEDAQYF. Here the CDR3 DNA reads TGTGCCAGCAGTTTGGGTAGCGGGGAGGAGGATGCGCAGTATTTT.

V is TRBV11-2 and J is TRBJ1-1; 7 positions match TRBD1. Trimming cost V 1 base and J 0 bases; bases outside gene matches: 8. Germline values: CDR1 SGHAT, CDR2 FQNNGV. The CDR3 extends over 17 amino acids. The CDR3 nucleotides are TGTGCCAGCAGCTTAGGGGGACAGCCCTACATGAACACTGAAGCTTTCTTT. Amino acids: CASSLGGQPYMNTEAFF.

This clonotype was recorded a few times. This CDR3 is CASSRIDRQGREEQFF. The DNA of the CDR3 is TGTGCCAGCAGCCGGATCGACAGGCAGGGGAGGGAGGAGCAGTTCTTC. This chain links TRBV14 with TRBJ2-1; TRBD2 is a possible D gene (7 bases). V was pared by 4 bases and J by 10 bases, with 23 bases between. This CDR3 is built from 16 residues. The germline gives CDR1 SGHDN, CDR2 FVKESK.

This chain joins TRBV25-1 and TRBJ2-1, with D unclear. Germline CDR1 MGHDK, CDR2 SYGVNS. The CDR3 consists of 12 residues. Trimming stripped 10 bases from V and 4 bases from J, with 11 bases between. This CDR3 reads CAMRGPYNEQFF. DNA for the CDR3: TGTGCCATGAGAGGACCGTACAATGAGCAGTTCTTC.

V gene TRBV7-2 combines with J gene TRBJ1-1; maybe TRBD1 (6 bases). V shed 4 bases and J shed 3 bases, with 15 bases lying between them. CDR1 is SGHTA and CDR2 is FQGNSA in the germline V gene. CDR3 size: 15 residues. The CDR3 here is CASSSLGGADTEAFF. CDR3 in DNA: TGTGCCAGCAGCTCTCTTGGGGGGGCGGACACTGAAGCTTTCTTT.

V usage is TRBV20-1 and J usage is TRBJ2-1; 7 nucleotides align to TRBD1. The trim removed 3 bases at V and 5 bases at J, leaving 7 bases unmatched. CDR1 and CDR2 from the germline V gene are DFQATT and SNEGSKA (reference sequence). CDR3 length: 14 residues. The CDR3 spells CSARRQGSDNEQFF. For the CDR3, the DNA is TGCAGTGCTAGGCGACAGGGTAGTGACAATGAGCAGTTCTTC.

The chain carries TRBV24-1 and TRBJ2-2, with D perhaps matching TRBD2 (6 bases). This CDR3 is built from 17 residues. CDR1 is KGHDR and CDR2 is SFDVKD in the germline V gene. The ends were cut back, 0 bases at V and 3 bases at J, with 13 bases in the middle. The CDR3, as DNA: TGTGCCACCAGTGATTTGTTTGGAGGGGCAGACACCGGGGAGCTGTTTTTT. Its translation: CATSDLFGGADTGELFF.